Below, 8 T cell receptor beta chains from the same sample are listed, as sequenced in a study of T cell responses to AZD1222 COVID-19 vaccine. TCRdb's copy holds only in-frame clones and misses some; the assay was immunoSEQ multiplex PCR. The sample includes about 160,000 clones, roughly nine tenths of them seen just once. The specimen comprised peripheral blood, sampled on day 0 of MenACWY control vaccination. These receptors originate from an adult in good health.

The rearrangement links TRBV5-1 to TRBJ2-7, with 10 bases matching TRBD1. V lost 6 bases, J lost 6 bases, and 6 bases stayed unmatched. The CDR3 contains 13 residues. CDR1 is SGHRS, CDR2 YFSETQ, per germline. The CDR3 region has the DNA TGCGCCAGCACCCTCCGACAGGGGGCCGAGCAGTACTTC. It is translated as CASTLRQGAEQYF.

The chain joins TRBV5-4 to TRBJ1-5; D is unclear. CDR3 length: 14 amino acids. The V and J ends lost 0 bases and 3 bases respectively, with 7 bases between them. Germline V gene lookup returns CDR1 SGHNT and CDR2 YYREEE (reference sequence). The CDR3 region is CASSLGPSNQPQHF. For the CDR3, the DNA is TGTGCCAGCAGCTTGGGCCCTTCCAATCAGCCCCAGCATTTT. Full variable domain (rest looked up from reference TRBV5-4 and TRBJ1-5): ETGVTQSPTHLIKTRGQQVTLRCSSQSGHNTVSWYQQALGQGPQFIFQYYREEENGRGNFPPRFSGLQFPNYSSELNVNALELDDSALYLCASSLGPSNQPQHFGDGTRLSIL.

The rearrangement uses TRBV30 and TRBJ1-5; no reliable D call. V shed 1 base and J shed 3 bases, with 7 bases lying between them. Per germline, CDR1 GTSNPN and CDR2 SVGIG (reference sequence). This CDR3 contains 13 residues. The CDR3 region is CAWSDTHNQPQHF. The DNA of the CDR3 is TGTGCCTGGAGTGATACACACAATCAGCCCCAGCATTTT.

The V gene is TRBV6-2 or TRBV6-3, the J gene TRBJ1-2, with 7 bases aligning to TRBD1. V lost 0 bases and J lost 2; bases outside the gene matches: 6. This CDR3 region has 16 residues. Germline V lookup: CDR1 MNHEY, CDR2 SVGEGT. The DNA for the CDR3 is TGTGCCAGCAGTTACTCCCGACAGGGAGGGAACTATGGCTACACCTTC. Encoded protein: CASSYSRQGGNYGYTF.

The DNA for the CDR3 is TGTGCCAGTAGTAGCCGGACAGGGGGCAGGGGCGAGCAGTACTTC. The encoded protein is CASSSRTGGRGEQYF. V usage is TRBV19 and J usage is TRBJ2-7; 11 bases align to TRBD1. The V segment lost 4 bases and the J segment 6 bases; nucleotides outside the gene matches: 8. This CDR3 has 15 residues. The germline V gene has CDR1 LNHDA and CDR2 SQIVND (reference sequence).

The chain employs TRBV3-1 (or the pseudogene TRBV3-2) and TRBJ1-1; D call uncertain. Germline V gene sequence: CDR1 LGHDT, CDR2 YNNKEL (reference sequence). Trimming pared 5 bases from V and 4 bases from J, leaving 11 bases between. The CDR3 is made up of 13 amino acids. This CDR3 reads CASSSTRGTEAFF. Written as DNA, the CDR3 is TGTGCCAGCAGCTCCACTCGGGGCACTGAAGCTTTCTTT.

The chain uses TRBV30 and TRBJ2-1, with D perhaps being TRBD1 or TRBD2 (5 bases each). The length of the CDR3 is 16 residues. Germline V gives CDR1 GTSNPN, CDR2 SVGIG (reference sequence). The V end lost 0 bases, the J end lost 8 bases, and 20 bases lay between the germline ends. The CDR3: CAWSVGGRHRYDEQFF. For the CDR3, the DNA is TGTGCCTGGAGTGTAGGTGGGAGACACAGGTACGATGAGCAGTTCTTC.

The V and J genes are TRBV27 and TRBJ2-3; 9 bases align to TRBD2. Trimming removed 6 bases from V and 5 bases from J; junction bases left unmatched: 6. The germline CDR1 and CDR2 sequences are MNHEY and SMNVEV (reference sequence). The CDR3 consists of 14 residues. CDR3 region: CASRGGRAGDTQYF. DNA for the CDR3: TGTGCCAGCAGAGGCGGGAGGGCAGGAGATACGCAGTATTTT.